This T cell receptor (beta chain) is drawn from a study of molecular identifiers for immune sequencing clone quantification. On the study more broadly: For replicates, RNA isolated from roughly 20,000 or 100,000 naive CD8 cells was divided into five portions, of which four were sequenced.

Using its own MiXCR run on the PCR reads, TCRdb lists one record per CDR3 protein. In the table there are under 600,000 distinct CDR3 sequences, roughly a fifth of which are singletons. A few counts support this clonotype. This receptor was identified in a human donor in good health. Some libraries in this study had Jurkat cell RNA spiked in. Specimen: naive CD8+ T cells from blood, with Jurkat cell RNA spiked in. Subset here: FACS-sorted CD8+CD4-CCR7+CD45RA+ naive T cells.

The CDR3 region has the DNA TGTGCCAGCAGTTTTTTAGCGGGGGAGCCAGATACGCAGTATTTT. This encodes CASSFLAGEPDTQYF. The rearrangement links TRBV27 to TRBJ2-3; 9 bases match TRBD2. The CDR3 runs 15 residues. CDR1 is MNHEY and CDR2 is SMNVEV in the germline V gene (reference sequence). The V and J ends lost 3 bases and 4 bases, in that order; junction bases with no gene match: 5.